This T cell receptor beta chain stems from a study of EBV T-cell therapy then PD-1 blockade in nasopharyngeal carcinoma. CDR1 is SGHNT, CDR2 YYREEE, per germline (reference sequence). The CDR3 extends over 15 amino acids. V shed 0 bases and J 5 bases; nucleotides not matched to a gene: 6. Sequencing was performed with immunoSEQ multiplex PCR; in TCRdb, only in-frame clones are kept and a portion is missing. The top ten clones hold about 32% of a sample with fewer than 20,000 clones, approximately 88% of them seen once. A word on this clone: Its antigen remains unknown.

Treatment noted: AdE1-LMPpoly-expanded autologous EBV-specific T-cell therapy followed by anti-PD-1 nivolumab. The rearrangement joins TRBV5-4 to TRBJ2-7, with 9 bases lining up with TRBD2. The clonotype was recovered from a man in his forties with nasopharyngeal carcinoma. This specimen consisted of CD8+ T cells from blood, obtained at day 0 from a patient whose treatment included autologous EBV-specific T cells and nivolumab. The CDR3 sequence is CASSLGGGEGDEQYF. For the CDR3, the DNA is TGTGCCAGCAGCTTGGGCGGGGGGGAAGGCGACGAGCAGTACTTC.